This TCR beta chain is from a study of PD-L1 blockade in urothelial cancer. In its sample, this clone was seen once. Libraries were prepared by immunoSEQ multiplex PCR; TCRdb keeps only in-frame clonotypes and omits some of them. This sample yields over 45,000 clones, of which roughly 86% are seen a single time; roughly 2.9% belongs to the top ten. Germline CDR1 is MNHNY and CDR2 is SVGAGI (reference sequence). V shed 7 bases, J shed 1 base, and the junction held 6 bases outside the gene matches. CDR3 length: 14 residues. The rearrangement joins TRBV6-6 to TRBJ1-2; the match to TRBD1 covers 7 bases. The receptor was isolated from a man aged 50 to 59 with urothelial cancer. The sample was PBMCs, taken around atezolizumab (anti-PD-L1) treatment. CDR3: CASIFDRDNYGYTF. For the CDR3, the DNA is TGTGCCAGCATCTTCGACAGGGATAACTATGGCTACACCTTC.